The clone carrying this T cell receptor beta chain was counted only a few times. Its target is unknown. The ends lost 1 base at V and 4 bases at J; junction bases unmatched: 4. The CDR3 is made up of 16 amino acids. Per the germline V gene, CDR1 is SEHNR and CDR2 is FQNEAQ (reference sequence). Hyperthyroidism in the patients, aged 18 to 65, was newly diagnosed and under 2 months in duration. The study left out patients who had uncontrolled infection, other autoimmune disease, pregnancy or lactation. This specimen belongs to a study of T cells in Graves' hyperthyroidism and ophthalmopathy. What was amplified from RNA transcripts were TCR beta CDR3 regions. TCR CDR3 underwent first-round RT-PCR with the HTBI primer set. Each CDR3 protein is one row after TCRdb ran MiXCR on the multiplex PCR reads. The profile shows a few hundred thousand distinct CDR3 sequences, less than 20% of them singletons. General study results and limits: Ophthalmopathy stood apart from stable hyperthyroidism in a 13 V-J model. The majority of expanded thyroid clonotypes above 0.001 also appeared in blood.

Specimen: blood. The sequence derives from a woman aged 25 to 39 with Graves' hyperthyroidism. The V gene is TRBV7-9, the J gene TRBJ2-1; TRBD2 aligns across 10 bases. CDR3 region: CASSLGAGGPYNEQFF. For the CDR3, the DNA is TGTGCCAGCAGCTTAGGAGCGGGAGGGCCGTACAATGAGCAGTTCTTC.